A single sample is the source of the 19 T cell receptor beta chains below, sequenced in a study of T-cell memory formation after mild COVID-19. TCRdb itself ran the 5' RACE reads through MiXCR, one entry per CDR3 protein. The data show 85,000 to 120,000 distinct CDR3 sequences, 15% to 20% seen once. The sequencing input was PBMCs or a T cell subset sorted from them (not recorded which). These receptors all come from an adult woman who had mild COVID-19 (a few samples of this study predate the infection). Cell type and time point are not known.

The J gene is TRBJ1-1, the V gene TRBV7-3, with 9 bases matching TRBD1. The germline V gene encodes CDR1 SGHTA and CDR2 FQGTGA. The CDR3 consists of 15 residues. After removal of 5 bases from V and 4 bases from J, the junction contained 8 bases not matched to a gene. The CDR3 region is CASSPGTGLSTEAFF. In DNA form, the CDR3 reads TGTGCCAGCAGCCCAGGGACAGGGTTGAGCACTGAAGCTTTCTTT.

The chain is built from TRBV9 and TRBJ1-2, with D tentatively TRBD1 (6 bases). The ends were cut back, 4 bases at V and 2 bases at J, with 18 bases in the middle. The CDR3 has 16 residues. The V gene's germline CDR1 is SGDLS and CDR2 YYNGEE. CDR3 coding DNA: TGTGCCAGCAGCATCCGACCCGGACAGACAAACTATGGCTACACCTTC. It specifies CASSIRPGQTNYGYTF. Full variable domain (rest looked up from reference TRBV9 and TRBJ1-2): DSGVTQTPKHLITATGQRVTLRCSPRSGDLSVYWYQQSLDQGLQFLIQYYNGEERAKGNILERFSAQQFPDLHSELNLSSLELGDSALYFCASSIRPGQTNYGYTFGSGTRLTVV.

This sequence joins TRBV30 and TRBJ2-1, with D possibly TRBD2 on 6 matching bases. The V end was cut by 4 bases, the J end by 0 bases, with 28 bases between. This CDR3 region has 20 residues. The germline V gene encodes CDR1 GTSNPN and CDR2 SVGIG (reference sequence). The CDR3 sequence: CAWTRSFRASGRTSYNEQFF. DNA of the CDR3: TGTGCCTGGACGCGATCCTTCCGGGCCTCAGGGAGGACCTCCTACAATGAGCAGTTCTTC.

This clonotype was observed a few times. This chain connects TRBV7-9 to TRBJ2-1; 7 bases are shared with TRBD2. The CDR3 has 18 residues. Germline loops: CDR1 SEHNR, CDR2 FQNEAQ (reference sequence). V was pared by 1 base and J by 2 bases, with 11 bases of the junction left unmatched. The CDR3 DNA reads TGTGCCAGCAGCTTAGAGATTGGTGGGAGGGCCCCCTACAATGAGCAGTTCTTC. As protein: CASSLEIGGRAPYNEQFF. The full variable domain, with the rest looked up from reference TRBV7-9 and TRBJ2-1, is DTGVSQNPRHKITKRGQNVTFRCDPISEHNRLYWYRQTLGQGPEFLTYFQNEAQLEKSRLLSDRFSAERPKGSFSTLEIQRTEQGDSAMYLCASSLEIGGRAPYNEQFFGPGTRLTVL.

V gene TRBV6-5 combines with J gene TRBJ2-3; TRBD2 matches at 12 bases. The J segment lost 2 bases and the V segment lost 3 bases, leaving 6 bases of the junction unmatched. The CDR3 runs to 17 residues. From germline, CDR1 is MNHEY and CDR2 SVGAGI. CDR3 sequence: CASSYTSGGPVTDTQYF. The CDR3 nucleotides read TGTGCCAGCAGTTATACTAGCGGGGGGCCTGTCACAGATACGCAGTATTTT.

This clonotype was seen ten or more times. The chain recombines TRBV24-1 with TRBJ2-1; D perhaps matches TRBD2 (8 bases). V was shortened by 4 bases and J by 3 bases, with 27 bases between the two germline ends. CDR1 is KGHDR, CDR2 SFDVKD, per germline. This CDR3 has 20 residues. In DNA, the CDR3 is TGTGCCACCAGTGAGACCGAGGGGGCAACAAGCGGGAGATACTACAATGAGCAGTTCTTC. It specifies CATSETEGATSGRYYNEQFF.

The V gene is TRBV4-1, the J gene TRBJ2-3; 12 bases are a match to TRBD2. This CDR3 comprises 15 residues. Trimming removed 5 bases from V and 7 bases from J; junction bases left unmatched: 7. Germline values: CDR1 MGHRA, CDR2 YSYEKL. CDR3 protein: CASSSTSGRANTQYF. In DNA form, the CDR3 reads TGCGCCAGCAGCTCGACTAGCGGGAGAGCGAATACGCAGTATTTT.

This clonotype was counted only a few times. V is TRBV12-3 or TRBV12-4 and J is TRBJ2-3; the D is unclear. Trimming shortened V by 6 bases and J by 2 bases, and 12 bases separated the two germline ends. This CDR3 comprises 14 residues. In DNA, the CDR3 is TGTGCCAGCAGCCCCCCCCGGGCCACAGATACGCAGTATTTT. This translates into CASSPPRATDTQYF.

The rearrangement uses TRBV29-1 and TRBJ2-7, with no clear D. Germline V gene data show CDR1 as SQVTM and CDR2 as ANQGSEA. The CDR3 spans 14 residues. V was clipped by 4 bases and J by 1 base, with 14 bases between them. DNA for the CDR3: TGCAGCGTTGCTCCGGTAGAACGGTCCTACGAGCAGTACTTC. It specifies CSVAPVERSYEQYF.

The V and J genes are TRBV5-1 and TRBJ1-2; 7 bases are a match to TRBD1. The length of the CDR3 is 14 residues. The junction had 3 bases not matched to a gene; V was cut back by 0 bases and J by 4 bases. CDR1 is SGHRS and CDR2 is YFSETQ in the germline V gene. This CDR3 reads CASSLVTGVYGYTF. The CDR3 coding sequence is TGCGCCAGCAGCTTGGTCACAGGGGTCTATGGCTACACCTTC. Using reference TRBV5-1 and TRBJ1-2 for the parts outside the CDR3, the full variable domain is KAGVTQTPRYLIKTRGQQVTLSCSPISGHRSVSWYQQTPGQGLQFLFEYFSETQRNKGNFPGRFSGRQFSNSRSEMNVSTLELGDSALYLCASSLVTGVYGYTFGSGTRLTVV.

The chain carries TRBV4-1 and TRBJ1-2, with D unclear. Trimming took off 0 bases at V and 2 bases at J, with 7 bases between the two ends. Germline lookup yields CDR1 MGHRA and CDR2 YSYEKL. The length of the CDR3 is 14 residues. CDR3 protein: CASSQDPQNYGYTF. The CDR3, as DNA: TGCGCCAGCAGCCAAGATCCACAGAACTATGGCTACACCTTC.

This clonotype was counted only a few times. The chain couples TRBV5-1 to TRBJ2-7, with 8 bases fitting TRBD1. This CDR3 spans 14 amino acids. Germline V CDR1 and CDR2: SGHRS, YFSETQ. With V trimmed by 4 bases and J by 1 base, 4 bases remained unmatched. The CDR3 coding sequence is TGCGCCAGCAGCCCGGACAGGGTGTCCTACGAGCAGTACTTC. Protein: CASSPDRVSYEQYF.

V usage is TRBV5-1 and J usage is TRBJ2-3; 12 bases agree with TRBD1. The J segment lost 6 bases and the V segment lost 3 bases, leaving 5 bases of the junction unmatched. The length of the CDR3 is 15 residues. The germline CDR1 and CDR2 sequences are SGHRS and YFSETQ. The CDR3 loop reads CASSSSGQGADTQYF. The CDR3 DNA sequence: TGCGCCAGCAGCTCCTCGGGACAGGGGGCTGATACGCAGTATTTT.

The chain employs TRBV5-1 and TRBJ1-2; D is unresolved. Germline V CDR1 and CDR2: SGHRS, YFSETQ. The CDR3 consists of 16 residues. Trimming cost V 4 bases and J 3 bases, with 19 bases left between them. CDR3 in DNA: TGCGCCAGCAGCCCCCGATCAAGTGGAGGCCACTATGGCTACACCTTC. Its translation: CASSPRSSGGHYGYTF.

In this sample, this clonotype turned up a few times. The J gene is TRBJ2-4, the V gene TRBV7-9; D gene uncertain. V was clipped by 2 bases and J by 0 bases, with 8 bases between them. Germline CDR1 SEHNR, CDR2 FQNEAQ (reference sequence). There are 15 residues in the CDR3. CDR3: CASSLMSEAKNIQYF. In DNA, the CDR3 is TGTGCCAGCAGCTTAATGTCTGAAGCCAAAAACATTCAGTACTTC.

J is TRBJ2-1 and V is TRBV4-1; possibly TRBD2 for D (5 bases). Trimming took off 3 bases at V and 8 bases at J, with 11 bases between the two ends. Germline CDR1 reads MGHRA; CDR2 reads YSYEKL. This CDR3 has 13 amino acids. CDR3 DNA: TGCGCCAGCAGCCACGTAGCGTCCCATGAGCAGTTCTTC. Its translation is CASSHVASHEQFF.

The CDR3 region has the DNA TGCGCCAGCAGCATTCGACAGGGACAAGAGACCCAGTACTTC. Its protein is CASSIRQGQETQYF. This chain links TRBV4-1 with TRBJ2-5; TRBD1 aligns across 7 bases. The V gene end was trimmed by 5 bases and the J gene end by 2 bases; junction bases not matched to a gene: 5. The V gene's germline CDR1 is MGHRA and CDR2 YSYEKL. The CDR3 runs to 14 residues.

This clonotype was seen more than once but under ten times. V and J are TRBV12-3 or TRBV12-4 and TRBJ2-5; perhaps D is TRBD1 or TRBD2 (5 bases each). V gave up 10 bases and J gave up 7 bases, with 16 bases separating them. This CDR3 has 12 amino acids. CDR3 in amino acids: CATSGLSGTQYF. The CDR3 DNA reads TGTGCCACATCGGGGCTTTCGGGGACCCAGTACTTC.

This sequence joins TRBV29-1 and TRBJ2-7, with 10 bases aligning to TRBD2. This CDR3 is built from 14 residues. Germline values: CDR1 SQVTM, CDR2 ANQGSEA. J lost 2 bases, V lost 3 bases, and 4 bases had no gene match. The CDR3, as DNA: TGCAGCGTTGAGCCTAGCGGGAGTCCCTACGAGCAGTACTTC. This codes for CSVEPSGSPYEQYF.